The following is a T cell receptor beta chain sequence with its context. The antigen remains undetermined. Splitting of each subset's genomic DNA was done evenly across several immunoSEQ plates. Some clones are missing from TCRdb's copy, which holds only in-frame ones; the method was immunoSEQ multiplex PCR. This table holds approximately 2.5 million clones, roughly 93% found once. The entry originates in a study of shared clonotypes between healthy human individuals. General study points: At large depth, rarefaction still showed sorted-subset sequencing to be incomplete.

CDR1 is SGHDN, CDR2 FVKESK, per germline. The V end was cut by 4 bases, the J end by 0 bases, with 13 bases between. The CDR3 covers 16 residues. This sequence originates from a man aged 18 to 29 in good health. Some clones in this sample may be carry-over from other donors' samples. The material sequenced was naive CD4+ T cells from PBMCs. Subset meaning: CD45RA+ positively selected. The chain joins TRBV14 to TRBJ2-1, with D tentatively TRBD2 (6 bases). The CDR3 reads CASSLRLVRSYNEQFF. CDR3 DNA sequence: TGTGCCAGCAGCCTACGACTAGTACGCTCCTACAATGAGCAGTTCTTC.